This TCR beta chain stems from a study of T cell responses to AZD1222 COVID-19 vaccine. Study details: Samples with a second dose at about 4 or about 12 weeks were pooled together. The study's findings and limits: It should be noted that donors were predominantly white British and more often female, and clonal diversity was possibly underestimated.

Using immunoSEQ multiplex PCR, the repertoire was profiled, and TCRdb retains in-frame clones only, with some absent. The table lists roughly 130,000 clones, approximately 86% of them singletons. With respect to this clone: Its specificity is not known.

Germline V gene lookup returns CDR1 KGHSH and CDR2 LQKENI. The V end was cut by 0 bases, the J end by 5 bases, with 10 bases between. The CDR3 has 14 amino acids. The specimen was peripheral blood, collected on day 0 of AZD1222 vaccination. This TCR came from an adult in good health. The chain links TRBV18 to TRBJ2-5; perhaps TRBD2 as D (7 bases). CDR3 DNA: TGTGCCAGCTCACCACCGGCGGGGGCTGAGACCCAGTACTTC. Protein: CASSPPAGAETQYF.